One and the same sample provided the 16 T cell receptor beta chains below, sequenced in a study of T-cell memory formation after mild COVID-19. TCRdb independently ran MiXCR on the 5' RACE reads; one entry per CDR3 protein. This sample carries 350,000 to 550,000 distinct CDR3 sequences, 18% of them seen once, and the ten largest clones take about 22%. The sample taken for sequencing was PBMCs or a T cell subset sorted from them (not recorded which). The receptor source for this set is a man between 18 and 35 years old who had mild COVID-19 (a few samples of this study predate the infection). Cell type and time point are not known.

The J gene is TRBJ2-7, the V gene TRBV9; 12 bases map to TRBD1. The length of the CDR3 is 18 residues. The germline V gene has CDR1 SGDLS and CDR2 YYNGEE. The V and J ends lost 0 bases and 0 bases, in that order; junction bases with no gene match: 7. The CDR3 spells CASSVGAGGQGASYEQYF. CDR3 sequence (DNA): TGTGCCAGCAGCGTAGGAGCTGGGGGACAGGGGGCCTCCTACGAGCAGTACTTC.

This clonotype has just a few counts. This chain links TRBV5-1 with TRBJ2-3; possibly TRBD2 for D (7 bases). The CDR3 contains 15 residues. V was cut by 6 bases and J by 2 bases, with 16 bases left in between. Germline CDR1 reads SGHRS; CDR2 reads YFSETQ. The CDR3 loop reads CASKLGGAPTDTQYF. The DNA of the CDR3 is TGCGCCAGCAAGTTGGGGGGGGCCCCCACAGATACGCAGTATTTT.

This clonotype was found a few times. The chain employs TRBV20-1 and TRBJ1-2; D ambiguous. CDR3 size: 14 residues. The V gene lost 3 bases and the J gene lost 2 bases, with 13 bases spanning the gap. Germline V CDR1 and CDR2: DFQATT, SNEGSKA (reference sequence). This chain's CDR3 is CSASILGANYGYTF. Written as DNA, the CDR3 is TGCAGTGCTAGTATTCTGGGAGCCAACTATGGCTACACCTTC.

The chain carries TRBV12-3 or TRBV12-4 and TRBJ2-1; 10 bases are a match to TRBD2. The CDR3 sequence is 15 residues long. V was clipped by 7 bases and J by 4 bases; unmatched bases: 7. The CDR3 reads CASTQREGLYNEQFF. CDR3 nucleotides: TGTGCCAGCACCCAGCGGGAGGGGCTGTACAATGAGCAGTTCTTC.

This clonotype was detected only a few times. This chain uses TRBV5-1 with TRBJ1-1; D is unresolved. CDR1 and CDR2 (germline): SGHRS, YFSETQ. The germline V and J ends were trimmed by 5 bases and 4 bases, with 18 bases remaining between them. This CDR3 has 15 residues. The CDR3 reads CASSSLPDTATEAFF. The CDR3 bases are TGCGCCAGCAGTTCTCTCCCTGACACAGCCACTGAAGCTTTCTTT. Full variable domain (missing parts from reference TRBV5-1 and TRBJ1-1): KAGVTQTPRYLIKTRGQQVTLSCSPISGHRSVSWYQQTPGQGLQFLFEYFSETQRNKGNFPGRFSGRQFSNSRSEMNVSTLELGDSALYLCASSSLPDTATEAFFGQGTRLTVV.

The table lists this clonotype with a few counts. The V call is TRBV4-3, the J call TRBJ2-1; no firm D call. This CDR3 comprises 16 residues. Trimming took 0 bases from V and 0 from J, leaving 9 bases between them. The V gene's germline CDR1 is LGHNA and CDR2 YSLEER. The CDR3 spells CASSQDPDSSYNEQFF. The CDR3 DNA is TGCGCCAGCAGCCAAGATCCCGATAGCTCCTACAATGAGCAGTTCTTC.

Written as DNA, the CDR3 is TGTGCCAGCGGGGAAGTCACCTACGAGCAGTACTTC. This sequence encodes CASGEVTYEQYF. The chain has TRBV7-2 and TRBJ2-7, with D unclear. The CDR3 is made up of 12 amino acids. The V and J ends lost 8 bases and 2 bases respectively, with 10 bases between them. CDR1 and CDR2 from the germline V gene are SGHTA and FQGNSA.

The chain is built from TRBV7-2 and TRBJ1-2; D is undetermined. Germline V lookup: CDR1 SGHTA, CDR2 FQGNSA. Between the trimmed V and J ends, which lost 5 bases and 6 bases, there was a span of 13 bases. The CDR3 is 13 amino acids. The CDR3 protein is CASSVRGGHGYTF. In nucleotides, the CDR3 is TGTGCCAGCAGCGTCCGGGGTGGGCATGGCTACACCTTC.

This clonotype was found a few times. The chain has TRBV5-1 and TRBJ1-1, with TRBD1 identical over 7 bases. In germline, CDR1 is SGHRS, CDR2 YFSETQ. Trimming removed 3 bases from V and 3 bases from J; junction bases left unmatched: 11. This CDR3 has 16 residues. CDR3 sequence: CASSYFTGVGDTEAFF. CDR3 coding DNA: TGCGCCAGCAGCTACTTCACAGGGGTCGGGGACACTGAAGCTTTCTTT.

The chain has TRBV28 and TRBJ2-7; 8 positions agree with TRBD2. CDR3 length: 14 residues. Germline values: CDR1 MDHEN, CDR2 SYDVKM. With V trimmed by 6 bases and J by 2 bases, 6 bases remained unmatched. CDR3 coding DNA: TGTGCCAGCAGACCGGGAGGGGCCCCCTACGAGCAGTACGTC. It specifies CASRPGGAPYEQYV.

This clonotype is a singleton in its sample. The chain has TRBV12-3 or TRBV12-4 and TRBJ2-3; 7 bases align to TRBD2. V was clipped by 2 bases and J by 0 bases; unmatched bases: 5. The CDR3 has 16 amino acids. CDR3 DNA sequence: TGTGCCAGCAGTTTACGGTGGCGGGGGAGCACAGATACGCAGTATTTT. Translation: CASSLRWRGSTDTQYF.

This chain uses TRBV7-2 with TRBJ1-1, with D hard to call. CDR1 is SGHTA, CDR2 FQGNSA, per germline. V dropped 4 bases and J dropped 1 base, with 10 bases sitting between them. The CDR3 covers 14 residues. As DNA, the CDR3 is TGTGCCAGCAGCTGGGTGGTGGGGAACACTGAAGCTTTCTTT. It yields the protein CASSWVVGNTEAFF. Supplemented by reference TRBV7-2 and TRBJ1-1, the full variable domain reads GAGVSQSPSNKVTEKGKDVELRCDPISGHTALYWYRQSLGQGLEFLIYFQGNSAPDKSGLPSDRFSAERTGGSVSTLTIQRTQQEDSAVYLCASSWVVGNTEAFFGQGTRLTVV.

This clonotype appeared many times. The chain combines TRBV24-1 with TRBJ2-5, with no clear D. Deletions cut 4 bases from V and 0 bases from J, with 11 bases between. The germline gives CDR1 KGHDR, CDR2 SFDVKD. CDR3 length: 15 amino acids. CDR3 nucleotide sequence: TGTGCCACCAGTGACCCCCGAGGACACCAAGAGACCCAGTACTTC. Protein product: CATSDPRGHQETQYF.

DNA of the CDR3: TGCGCCAGCAGCCAAGGGGGGAATCCGGGAACCACCTACGAGCAGTACGTC. Translated, it gives CASSQGGNPGTTYEQYV. The chain joins TRBV4-3 to TRBJ2-7; D is tentatively TRBD1 or TRBD2 (5 bases each). The CDR3 is 17 amino acids. Germline V lookup: CDR1 LGHNA, CDR2 YSLEER. The V gene lost 1 base and the J gene lost 2 bases, with 18 bases spanning the gap.

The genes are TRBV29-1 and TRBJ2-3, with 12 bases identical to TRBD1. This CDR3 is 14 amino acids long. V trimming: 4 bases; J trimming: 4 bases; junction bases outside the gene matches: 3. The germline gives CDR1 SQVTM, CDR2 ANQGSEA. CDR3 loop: CSVVGTGGADTQYF. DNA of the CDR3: TGCAGCGTTGTTGGGACAGGGGGCGCAGATACGCAGTATTTT.

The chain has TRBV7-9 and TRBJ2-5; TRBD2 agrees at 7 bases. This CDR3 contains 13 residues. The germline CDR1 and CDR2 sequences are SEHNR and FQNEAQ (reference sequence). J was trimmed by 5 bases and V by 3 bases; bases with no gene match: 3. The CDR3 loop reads CASSFRLAETQYF. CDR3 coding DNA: TGTGCCAGCAGCTTCAGACTAGCCGAGACCCAGTACTTC.